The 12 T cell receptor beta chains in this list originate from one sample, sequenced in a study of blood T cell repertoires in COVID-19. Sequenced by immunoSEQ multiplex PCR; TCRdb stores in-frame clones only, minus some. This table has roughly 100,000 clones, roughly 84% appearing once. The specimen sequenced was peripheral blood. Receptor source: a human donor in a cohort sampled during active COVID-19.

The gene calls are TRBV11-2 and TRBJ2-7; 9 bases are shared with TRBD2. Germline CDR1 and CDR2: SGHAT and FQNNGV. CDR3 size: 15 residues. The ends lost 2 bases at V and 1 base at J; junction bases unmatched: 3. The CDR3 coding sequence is TGTGCCAGCAGCTTATATGCGGGAGGGTCCTACGAGCAGTACTTC. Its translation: CASSLYAGGSYEQYF.

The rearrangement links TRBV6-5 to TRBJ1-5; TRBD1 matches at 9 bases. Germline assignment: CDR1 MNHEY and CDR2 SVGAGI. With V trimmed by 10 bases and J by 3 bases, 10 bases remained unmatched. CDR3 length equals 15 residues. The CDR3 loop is CATVWTGDSNQPQHF. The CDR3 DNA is TGTGCCACCGTCTGGACAGGGGACTCCAATCAGCCCCAGCATTTT.

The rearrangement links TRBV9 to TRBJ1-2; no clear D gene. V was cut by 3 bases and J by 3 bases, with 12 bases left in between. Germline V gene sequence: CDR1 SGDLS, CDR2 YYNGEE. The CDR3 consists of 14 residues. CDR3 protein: CASSGTTGYYGYTF. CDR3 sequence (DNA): TGTGCCAGCAGCGGAACGACGGGATACTATGGCTACACCTTC.

CDR3 protein: CASSLEPQGTAYNSPLHF. CDR3 DNA sequence: TGTGCCAGCAGCTTAGAGCCCCAGGGAACGGCCTATAATTCACCCCTCCACTTT. This chain joins TRBV7-2 and TRBJ1-6, with TRBD1 as a possible D gene (5 bases). V dropped 1 base and J dropped 2 bases, with 15 bases sitting between them. CDR1 and CDR2 from the germline V gene are SGHTA and FQGNSA. The CDR3 extends over 18 amino acids.

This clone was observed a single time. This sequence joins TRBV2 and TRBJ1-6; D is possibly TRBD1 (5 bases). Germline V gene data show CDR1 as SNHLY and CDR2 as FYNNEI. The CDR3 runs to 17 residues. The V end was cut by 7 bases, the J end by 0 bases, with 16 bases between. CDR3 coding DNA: TGTGCCAGCAAGGGACTAGTGGGGAGCTCCTATAATTCACCCCTCCACTTT. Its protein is CASKGLVGSSYNSPLHF. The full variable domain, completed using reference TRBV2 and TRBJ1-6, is EPEVTQTPSHQVTQMGQEVILRCVPISNHLYFYWYRQILGQKVEFLVSFYNNEISEKSEIFDDQFSVERPDGSNFTLKIRSTKLEDSAMYFCASKGLVGSSYNSPLHFGNGTRLTVT.

The CDR3 nucleotides read TGTGCCAGCAGCCTCGGGGGGACCTATGGCTACACCTTC. Protein sequence: CASSLGGTYGYTF. J is TRBJ1-2 and V is TRBV13, with D possibly being TRBD1 (5 bases). CDR1 and CDR2 from the germline V gene are PRHDT and FYEKMQ (reference sequence). V was trimmed by 5 bases and J by 4 bases, leaving 11 bases between them. CDR3 length: 13 residues.

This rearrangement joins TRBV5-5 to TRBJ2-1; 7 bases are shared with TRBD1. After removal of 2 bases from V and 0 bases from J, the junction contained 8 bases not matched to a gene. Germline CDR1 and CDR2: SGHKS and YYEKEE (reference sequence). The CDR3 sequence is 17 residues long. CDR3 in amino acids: CASSLKQGKVSYNEQFF. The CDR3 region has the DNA TGTGCCAGCAGCTTAAAACAGGGGAAGGTCTCCTACAATGAGCAGTTCTTC.

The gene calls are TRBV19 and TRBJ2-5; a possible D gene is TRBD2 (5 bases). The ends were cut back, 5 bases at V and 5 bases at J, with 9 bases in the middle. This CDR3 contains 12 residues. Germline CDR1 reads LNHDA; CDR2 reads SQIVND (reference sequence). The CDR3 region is CASSYGVETQYF. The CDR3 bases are TGTGCCAGTAGTTACGGGGTTGAGACCCAGTACTTC. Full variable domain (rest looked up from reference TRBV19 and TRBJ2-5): DGGITQSPKYLFRKEGQNVTLSCEQNLNHDAMYWYRQDPGQGLRLIYYSQIVNDFQKGDIAEGYSVSREKKESFPLTVTSAQKNPTAFYLCASSYGVETQYFGPGTRLLVL.

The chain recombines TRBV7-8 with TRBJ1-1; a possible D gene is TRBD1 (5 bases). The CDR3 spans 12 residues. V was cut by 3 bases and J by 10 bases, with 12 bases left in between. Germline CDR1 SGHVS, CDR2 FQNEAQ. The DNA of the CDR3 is TGTGCCAGCAGCTTCCGGGGGTCTGGAGCTTTCTTT. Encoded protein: CASSFRGSGAFF.

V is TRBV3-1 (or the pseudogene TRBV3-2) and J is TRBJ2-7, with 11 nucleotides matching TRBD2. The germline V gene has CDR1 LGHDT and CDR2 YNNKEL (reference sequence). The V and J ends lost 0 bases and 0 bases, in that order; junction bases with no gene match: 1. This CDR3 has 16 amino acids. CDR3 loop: CASSQDGTSGSYEQYF. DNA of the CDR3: TGTGCCAGCAGCCAAGACGGGACTAGCGGCTCCTACGAGCAGTACTTC.

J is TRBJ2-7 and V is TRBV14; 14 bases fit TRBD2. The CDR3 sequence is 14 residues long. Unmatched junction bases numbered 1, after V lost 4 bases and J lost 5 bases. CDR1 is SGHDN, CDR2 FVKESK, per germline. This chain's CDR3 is CASSLGLAGDEQYF. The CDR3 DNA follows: TGTGCCAGCAGCCTGGGACTAGCGGGAGACGAGCAGTACTTC.

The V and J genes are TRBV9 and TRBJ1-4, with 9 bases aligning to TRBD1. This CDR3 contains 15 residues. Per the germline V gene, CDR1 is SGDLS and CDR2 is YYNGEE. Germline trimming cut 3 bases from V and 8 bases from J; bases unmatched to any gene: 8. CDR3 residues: CASSATGGYEEKLFF. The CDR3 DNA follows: TGTGCCAGCAGCGCTACAGGGGGCTACGAGGAAAAACTGTTTTTT.